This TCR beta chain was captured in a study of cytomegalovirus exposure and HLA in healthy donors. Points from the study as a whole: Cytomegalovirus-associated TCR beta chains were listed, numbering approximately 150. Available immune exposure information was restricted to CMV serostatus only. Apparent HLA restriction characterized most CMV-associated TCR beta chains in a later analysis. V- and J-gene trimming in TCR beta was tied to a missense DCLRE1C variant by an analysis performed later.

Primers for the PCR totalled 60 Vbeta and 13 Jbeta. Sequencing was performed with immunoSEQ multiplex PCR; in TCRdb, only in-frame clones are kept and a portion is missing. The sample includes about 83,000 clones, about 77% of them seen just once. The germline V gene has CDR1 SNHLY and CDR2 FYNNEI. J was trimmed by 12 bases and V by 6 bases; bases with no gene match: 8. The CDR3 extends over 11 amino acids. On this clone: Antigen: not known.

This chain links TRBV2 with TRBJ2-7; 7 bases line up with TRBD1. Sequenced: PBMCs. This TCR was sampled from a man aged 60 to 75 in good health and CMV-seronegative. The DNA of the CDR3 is TGTGCCAGCAGCTACAGGGGCTCCCCGTACTTC. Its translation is CASSYRGSPYF.